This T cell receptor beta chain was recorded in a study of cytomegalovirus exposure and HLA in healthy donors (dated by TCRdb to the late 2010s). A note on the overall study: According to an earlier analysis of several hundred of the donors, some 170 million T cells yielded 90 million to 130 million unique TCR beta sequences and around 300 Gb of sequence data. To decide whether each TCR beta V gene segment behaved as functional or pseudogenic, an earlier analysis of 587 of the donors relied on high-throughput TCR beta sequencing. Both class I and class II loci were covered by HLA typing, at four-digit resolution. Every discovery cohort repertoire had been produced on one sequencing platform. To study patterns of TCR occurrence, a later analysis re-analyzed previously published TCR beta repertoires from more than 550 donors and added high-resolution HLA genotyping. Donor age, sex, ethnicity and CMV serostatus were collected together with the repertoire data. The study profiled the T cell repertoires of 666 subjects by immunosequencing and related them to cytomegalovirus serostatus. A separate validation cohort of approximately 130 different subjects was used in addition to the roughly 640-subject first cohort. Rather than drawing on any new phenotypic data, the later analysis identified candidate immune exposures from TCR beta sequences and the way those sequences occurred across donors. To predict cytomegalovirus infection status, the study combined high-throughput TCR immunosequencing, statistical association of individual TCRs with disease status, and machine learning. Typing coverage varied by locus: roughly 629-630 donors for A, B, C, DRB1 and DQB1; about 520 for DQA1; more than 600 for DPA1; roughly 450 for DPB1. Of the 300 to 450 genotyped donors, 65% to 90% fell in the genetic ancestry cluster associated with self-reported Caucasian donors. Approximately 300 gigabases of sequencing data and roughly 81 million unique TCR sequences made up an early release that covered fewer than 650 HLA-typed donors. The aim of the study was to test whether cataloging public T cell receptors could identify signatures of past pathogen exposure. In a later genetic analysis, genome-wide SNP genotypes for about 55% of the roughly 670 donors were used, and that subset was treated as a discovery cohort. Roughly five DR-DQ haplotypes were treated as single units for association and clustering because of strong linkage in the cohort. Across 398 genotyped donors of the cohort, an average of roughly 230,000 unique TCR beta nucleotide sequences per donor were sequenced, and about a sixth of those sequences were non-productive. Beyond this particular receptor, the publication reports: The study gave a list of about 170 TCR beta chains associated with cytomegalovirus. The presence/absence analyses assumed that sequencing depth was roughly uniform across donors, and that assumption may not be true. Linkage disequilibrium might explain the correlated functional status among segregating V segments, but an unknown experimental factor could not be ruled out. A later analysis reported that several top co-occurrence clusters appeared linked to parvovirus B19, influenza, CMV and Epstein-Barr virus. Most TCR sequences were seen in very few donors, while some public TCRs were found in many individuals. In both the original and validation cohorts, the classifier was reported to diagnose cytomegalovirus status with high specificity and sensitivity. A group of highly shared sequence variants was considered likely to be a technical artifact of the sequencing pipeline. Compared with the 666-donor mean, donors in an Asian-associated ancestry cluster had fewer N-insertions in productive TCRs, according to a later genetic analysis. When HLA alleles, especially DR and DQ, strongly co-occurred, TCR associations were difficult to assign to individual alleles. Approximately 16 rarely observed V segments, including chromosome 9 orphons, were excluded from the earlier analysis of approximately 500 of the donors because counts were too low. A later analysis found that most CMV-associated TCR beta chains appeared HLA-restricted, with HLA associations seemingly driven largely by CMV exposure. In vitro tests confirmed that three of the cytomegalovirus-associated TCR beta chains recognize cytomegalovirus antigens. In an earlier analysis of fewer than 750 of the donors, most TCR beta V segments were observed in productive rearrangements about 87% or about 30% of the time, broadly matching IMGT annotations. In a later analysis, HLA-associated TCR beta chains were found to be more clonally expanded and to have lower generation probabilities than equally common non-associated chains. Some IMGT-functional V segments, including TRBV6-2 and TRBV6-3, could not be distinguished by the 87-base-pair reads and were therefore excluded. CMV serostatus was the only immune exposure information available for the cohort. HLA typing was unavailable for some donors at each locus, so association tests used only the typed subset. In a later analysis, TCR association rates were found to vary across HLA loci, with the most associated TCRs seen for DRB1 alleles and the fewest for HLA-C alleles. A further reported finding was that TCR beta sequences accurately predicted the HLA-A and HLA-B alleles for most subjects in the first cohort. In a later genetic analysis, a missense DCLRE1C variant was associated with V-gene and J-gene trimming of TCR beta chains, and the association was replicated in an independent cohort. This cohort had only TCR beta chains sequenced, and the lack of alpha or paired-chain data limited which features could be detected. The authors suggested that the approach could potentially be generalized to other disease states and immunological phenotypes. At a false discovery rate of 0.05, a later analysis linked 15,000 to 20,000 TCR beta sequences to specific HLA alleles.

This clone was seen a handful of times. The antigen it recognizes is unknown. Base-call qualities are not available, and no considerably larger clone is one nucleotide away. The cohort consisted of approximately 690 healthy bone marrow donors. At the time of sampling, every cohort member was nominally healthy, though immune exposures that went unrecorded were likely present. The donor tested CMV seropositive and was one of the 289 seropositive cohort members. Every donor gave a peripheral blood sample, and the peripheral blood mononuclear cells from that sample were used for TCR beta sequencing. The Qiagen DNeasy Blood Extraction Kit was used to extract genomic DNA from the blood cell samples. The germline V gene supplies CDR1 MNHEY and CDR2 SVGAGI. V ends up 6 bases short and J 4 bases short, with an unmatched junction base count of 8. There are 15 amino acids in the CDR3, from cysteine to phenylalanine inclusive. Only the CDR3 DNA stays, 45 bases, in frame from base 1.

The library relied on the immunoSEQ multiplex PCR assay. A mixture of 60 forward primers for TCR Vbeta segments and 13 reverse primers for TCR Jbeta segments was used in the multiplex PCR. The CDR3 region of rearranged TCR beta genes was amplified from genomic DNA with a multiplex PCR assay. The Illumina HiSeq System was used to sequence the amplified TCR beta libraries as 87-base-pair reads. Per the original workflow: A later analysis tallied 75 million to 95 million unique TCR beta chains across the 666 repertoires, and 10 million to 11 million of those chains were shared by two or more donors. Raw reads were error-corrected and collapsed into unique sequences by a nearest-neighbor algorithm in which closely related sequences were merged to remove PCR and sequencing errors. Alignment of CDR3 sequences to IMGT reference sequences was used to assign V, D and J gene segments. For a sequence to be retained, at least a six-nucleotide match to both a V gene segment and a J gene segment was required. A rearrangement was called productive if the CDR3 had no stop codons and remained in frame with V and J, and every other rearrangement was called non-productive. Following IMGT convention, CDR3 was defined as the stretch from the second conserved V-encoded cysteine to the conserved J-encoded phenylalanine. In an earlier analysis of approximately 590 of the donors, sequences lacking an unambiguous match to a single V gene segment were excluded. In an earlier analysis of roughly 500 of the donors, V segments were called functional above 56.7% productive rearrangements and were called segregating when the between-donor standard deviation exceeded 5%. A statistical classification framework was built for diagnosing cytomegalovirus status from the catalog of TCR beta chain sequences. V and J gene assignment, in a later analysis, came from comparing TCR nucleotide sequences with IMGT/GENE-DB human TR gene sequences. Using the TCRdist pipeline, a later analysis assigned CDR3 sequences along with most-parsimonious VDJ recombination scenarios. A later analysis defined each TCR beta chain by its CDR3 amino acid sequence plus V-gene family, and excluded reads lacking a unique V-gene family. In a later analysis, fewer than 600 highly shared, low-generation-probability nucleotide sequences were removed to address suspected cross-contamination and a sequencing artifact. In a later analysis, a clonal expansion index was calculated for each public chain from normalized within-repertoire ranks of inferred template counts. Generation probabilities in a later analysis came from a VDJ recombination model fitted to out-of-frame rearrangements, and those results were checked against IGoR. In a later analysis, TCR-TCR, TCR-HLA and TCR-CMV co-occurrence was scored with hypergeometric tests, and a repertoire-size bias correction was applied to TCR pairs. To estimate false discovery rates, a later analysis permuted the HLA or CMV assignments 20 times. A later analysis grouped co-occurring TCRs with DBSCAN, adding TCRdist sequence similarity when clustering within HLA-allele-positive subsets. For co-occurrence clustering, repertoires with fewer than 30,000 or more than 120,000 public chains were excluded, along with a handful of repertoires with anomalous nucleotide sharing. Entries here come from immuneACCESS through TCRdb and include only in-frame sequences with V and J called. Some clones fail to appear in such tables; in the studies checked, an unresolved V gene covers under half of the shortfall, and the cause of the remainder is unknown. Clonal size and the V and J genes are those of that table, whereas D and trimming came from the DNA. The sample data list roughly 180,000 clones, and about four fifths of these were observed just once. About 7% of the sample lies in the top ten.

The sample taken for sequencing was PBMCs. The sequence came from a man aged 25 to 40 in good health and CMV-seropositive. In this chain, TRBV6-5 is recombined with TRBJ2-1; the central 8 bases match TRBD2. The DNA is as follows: TGTGCCAGCAGGGGAGCGGGAGTCGGGTACAATGAGCAGTTCTTC. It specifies CASRGAGVGYNEQFF.